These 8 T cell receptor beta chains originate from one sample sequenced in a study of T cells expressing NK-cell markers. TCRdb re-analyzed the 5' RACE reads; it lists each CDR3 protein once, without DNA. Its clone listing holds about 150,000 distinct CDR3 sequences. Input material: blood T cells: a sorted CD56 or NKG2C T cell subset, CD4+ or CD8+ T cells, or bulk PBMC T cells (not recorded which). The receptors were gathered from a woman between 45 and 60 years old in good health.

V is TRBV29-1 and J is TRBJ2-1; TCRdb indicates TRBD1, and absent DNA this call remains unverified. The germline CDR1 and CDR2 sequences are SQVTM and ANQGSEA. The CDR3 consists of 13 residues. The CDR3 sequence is CSGWGGSYNEQFF.

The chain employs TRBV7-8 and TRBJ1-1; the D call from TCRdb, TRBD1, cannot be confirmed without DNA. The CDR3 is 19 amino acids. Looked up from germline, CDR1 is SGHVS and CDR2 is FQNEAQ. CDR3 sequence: CASSLVRGVMELAGTEAFF.

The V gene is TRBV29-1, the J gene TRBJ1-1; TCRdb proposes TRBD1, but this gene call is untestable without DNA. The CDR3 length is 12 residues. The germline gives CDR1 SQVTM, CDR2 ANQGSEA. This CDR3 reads CSSDGGHTEAFF.

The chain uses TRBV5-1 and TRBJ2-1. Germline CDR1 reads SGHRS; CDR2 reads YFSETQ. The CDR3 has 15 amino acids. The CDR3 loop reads CASSLDTGSGNEQFF.

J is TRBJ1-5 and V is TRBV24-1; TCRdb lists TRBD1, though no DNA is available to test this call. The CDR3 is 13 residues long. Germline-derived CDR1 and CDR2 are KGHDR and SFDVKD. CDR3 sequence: CATSDLRGQPQHF.

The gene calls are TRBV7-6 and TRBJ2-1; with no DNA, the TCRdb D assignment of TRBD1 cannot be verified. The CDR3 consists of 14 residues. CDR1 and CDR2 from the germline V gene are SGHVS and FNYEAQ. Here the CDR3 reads CASSPGQLYNEQFF.

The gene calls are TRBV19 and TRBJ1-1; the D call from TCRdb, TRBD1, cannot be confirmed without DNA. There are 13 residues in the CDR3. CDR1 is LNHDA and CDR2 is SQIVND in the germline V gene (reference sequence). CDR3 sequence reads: CASSLRQAPEAFF. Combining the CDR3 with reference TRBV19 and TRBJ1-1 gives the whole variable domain DGGITQSPKYLFRKEGQNVTLSCEQNLNHDAMYWYRQDPGQGLRLIYYSQIVNDFQKGDIAEGYSVSREKKESFPLTVTSAQKNPTAFYLCASSLRQAPEAFFGQGTRLTVV.

The chain's CDR3 is CASSEGGTSRETQYF. The rearrangement links TRBV2 to TRBJ2-5; TCRdb indicates TRBD2, and absent DNA this call remains unverified. The CDR3 sequence is 15 residues long. Germline CDR1 reads SNHLY; CDR2 reads FYNNEI.